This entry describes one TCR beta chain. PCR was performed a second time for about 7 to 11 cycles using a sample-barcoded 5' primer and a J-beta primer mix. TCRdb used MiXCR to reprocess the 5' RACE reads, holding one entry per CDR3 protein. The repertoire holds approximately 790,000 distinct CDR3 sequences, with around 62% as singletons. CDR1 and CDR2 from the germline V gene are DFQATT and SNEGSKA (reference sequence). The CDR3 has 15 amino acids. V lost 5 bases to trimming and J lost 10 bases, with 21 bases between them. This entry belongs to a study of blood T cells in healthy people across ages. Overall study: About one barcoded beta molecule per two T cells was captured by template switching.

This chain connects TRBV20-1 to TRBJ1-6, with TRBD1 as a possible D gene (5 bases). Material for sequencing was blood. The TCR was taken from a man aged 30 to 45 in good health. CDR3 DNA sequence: TGCAGTGCTCACCAGACAGCAGGTCTGGTGTCACCCCTCCACTTT. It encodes CSAHQTAGLVSPLHF.